This T cell receptor (beta chain) comes out of a study of beta chain features in type 1 diabetes. Findings of the study overall: Junctions at VDJ sites from type 1 diabetes patients had fewer insertions and more deletions. Moderate but significant shortening of TCRB CDR3s was recorded in all four CD4+ subsets from Type 1 diabetes patients. The naive, central memory and Treg TCRB repertoires looked more alike in patients than they did in healthy donors.

Every bit of the isolated RNA underwent reverse transcription, so sequencing read expressed TCRB transcripts. Assay: immunoSEQ multiplex PCR; the TCRdb copy retains only in-frame clones and omits some. The profile shows about 360,000 clones, over 9.5% of them singletons. Each of the CD4+ naive, central memory, regulatory and stem cell-like memory populations was sorted via CD45RO/CCR7/CD25/CD127/CD95/CD27. This CDR3 is built from 16 residues. With V trimmed by 5 bases and J by 5 bases, 9 bases remained unmatched. CDR1 and CDR2 from the germline V gene are SGHTA and FQGTGA. With regard to this clone: The antigen is undetermined.

This rearrangement joins TRBV7-3 to TRBJ2-5; 12 bases match TRBD2. The sequencing input was naive CD4+ T cells from blood. The sequence was obtained from a man younger than 30 in good health. CDR3 nucleotide sequence: TGTGCCAGCAGCCGAGGACTAGCGGGGCCGCGGGAGACCCAGTACTTC. Translation: CASSRGLAGPRETQYF.